The 13 T cell receptor beta chains in this list originate from one sample, sequenced in a study of CD8+ T cells in alopecia areata. The treatment denotes: oral pan-JAK inhibitor, 5-10 mg twice daily. Extracted from the samples, RNA was reverse transcribed into cDNA to serve as the sequencing template. Using immunoSEQ multiplex PCR, the repertoire was profiled, and TCRdb retains in-frame clones only, with some absent. The table lists around 100,000 clones, about three fifths of them singletons. Material: CD8+ T cells sorted from blood, obtained at week 24, from a patient treated with tofacitinib. These receptors were obtained from a human donor with alopecia areata.

The chain uses TRBV5-1 and TRBJ1-1; D is uncertain. V was shortened by 3 bases and J by 7 bases, with 19 bases between the two germline ends. Per the germline V gene, CDR1 is SGHRS and CDR2 is YFSETQ. This CDR3 is built from 15 residues. This chain's CDR3 is CASSSELVGSVEAFF. The CDR3 bases are TGCGCCAGCAGCTCCGAATTGGTCGGGTCAGTTGAAGCTTTCTTT.

The V and J genes are TRBV4-3 and TRBJ2-4; 7 bases agree with TRBD1. CDR3 length: 16 residues. The V gene end was trimmed by 0 bases and the J gene end by 5 bases; junction bases not matched to a gene: 7. Looked up from germline, CDR1 is LGHNA and CDR2 is YSLEER. CDR3 amino acids: CASSQEEDREQNIQYF. Here the CDR3 DNA reads TGCGCCAGCAGCCAAGAGGAAGACAGGGAGCAAAACATTCAGTACTTC.

The chain recombines TRBV29-1 with TRBJ1-2, with D perhaps TRBD1 (5 bases). Deletions cut 0 bases from V and 5 bases from J, with 16 bases between. The CDR3 spans 15 residues. Germline V gene data show CDR1 as SQVTM and CDR2 as ANQGSEA. CDR3 coding DNA: TGCAGCGTTGAAGATCCTAAATTCGGGGGATATGGCTACACCTTC. This translates into CSVEDPKFGGYGYTF.

The sample holds one count of this clone. The V and J genes are TRBV5-1 and TRBJ2-1, with 12 bases that match TRBD2. V gave up 3 bases and J gave up 8 bases; unmatched junction bases: 6. CDR1 and CDR2 (germline): SGHRS, YFSETQ. This CDR3 is built from 15 residues. This CDR3 reads CASSSSSGGVDEQFF. DNA for the CDR3: TGCGCCAGCAGCTCATCTAGCGGGGGGGTTGATGAGCAGTTCTTC. The variable domain in full, with the rest retrieved from reference TRBV5-1 and TRBJ2-1, is KAGVTQTPRYLIKTRGQQVTLSCSPISGHRSVSWYQQTPGQGLQFLFEYFSETQRNKGNFPGRFSGRQFSNSRSEMNVSTLELGDSALYLCASSSSSGGVDEQFFGPGTRLTVL.

The chain uses TRBV29-1 and TRBJ1-1; no definite D call. The CDR3 has 10 residues. Trimming took off 7 bases at V and 1 base at J, with 4 bases between the two ends. Germline V gives CDR1 SQVTM, CDR2 ANQGSEA. The CDR3 is CSGQNTEAFF. The CDR3 DNA reads as TGCAGCGGGCAGAACACTGAAGCTTTCTTT. The full variable domain, rest sourced from reference TRBV29-1 and TRBJ1-1, is SAVISQKPSRDICQRGTSLTIQCQVDSQVTMMFWYRQQPGQSLTLIATANQGSEATYESGFVIDKFPISRPNLTFSTLTVSNMSPEDSSIYLCSGQNTEAFFGQGTRLTVV.

V and J are TRBV7-9 and TRBJ2-1; 12 bases agree with TRBD2. CDR1 SEHNR and CDR2 FQNEAQ come from the germline V gene (reference sequence). V shed 3 bases, J shed 10 bases, and the junction held 1 base outside the gene matches. The CDR3 length is 13 residues. The CDR3, as DNA: TGTGCCAGCAGCTTTGGGACTAGCGGGGAGCAGTTCTTC. Translated, it gives CASSFGTSGEQFF. The full variable domain, completed using reference TRBV7-9 and TRBJ2-1, is DTGVSQNPRHKITKRGQNVTFRCDPISEHNRLYWYRQTLGQGPEFLTYFQNEAQLEKSRLLSDRFSAERPKGSFSTLEIQRTEQGDSAMYLCASSFGTSGEQFFGPGTRLTVL.

A remark on this clone: This sequence is one base from a far larger clone and is likely a read error. Other nucleotide sequences in the sample specify the same CDR3. V is TRBV7-9 and J is TRBJ2-3; 13 nucleotides match TRBD2. The germline gives CDR1 SEHNR, CDR2 FQNEAQ (reference sequence). J lost 5 bases, V lost 5 bases, and 7 bases had no gene match. This CDR3 spans 16 amino acids. Here the CDR3 DNA reads TGTGCCAGCAGCCAAGGTAGACTAGCGGGGGGAGATACGCAGTATTTT. Protein sequence: CASSQGRLAGGDTQYF. Filled out from reference TRBV7-9 and TRBJ2-3, the complete variable domain reads DTGVSQNPRHKITKRGQNVTFRCDPISEHNRLYWYRQTLGQGPEFLTYFQNEAQLEKSRLLSDRFSAERPKGSFSTLEIQRTEQGDSAMYLCASSQGRLAGGDTQYFGPGTRLTVL.

The gene calls are TRBV18 and TRBJ2-7; possible D gene TRBD1, 6 bases. Between the trimmed V and J ends, which lost 5 bases and 2 bases, there was a span of 16 bases. This CDR3 spans 15 amino acids. Germline V gene lookup returns CDR1 KGHSH and CDR2 LQKENI. The CDR3 loop is CASSDSAGATYEQYF. For the CDR3, the DNA is TGTGCCAGCTCAGACAGTGCAGGGGCCACCTACGAGCAGTACTTC. The full variable domain, completed using reference TRBV18 and TRBJ2-7, is NAGVMQNPRHLVRRRGQEARLRCSPMKGHSHVYWYRQLPEEGLKFMVYLQKENIIDESGMPKERFSAEFPKEGPSILRIQQVVRGDSAAYFCASSDSAGATYEQYFGPGTRLTVT.

This clone was picked up a small number of times. The chain is built from TRBV30 and TRBJ2-7; D is ambiguous. V gave up 1 base and J gave up 3 bases, with 7 bases separating them. The V gene's germline CDR1 is GTSNPN and CDR2 SVGIG (reference sequence). The CDR3 loop spans 12 amino acids. CDR3 region: CAWSEQIYEQYF. The CDR3 bases are TGTGCCTGGAGTGAGCAAATCTACGAGCAGTACTTC.

This rearrangement joins TRBV9 to TRBJ1-1; tentative D call: TRBD1 (6 bases). Germline V gene data show CDR1 as SGDLS and CDR2 as YYNGEE. There are 15 residues in the CDR3. Trimming took off 4 bases at V and 7 bases at J, with 20 bases between the two ends. The CDR3 loop reads CASSPAKGGGNEAFF. Written as DNA, the CDR3 is TGTGCCAGCAGCCCCGCGAAAGGGGGAGGGAATGAAGCTTTCTTT.

This chain uses TRBV7-9 with TRBJ2-7; no firm D call. V was cut by 2 bases and J by 0 bases, with 11 bases left in between. Germline assignment: CDR1 SEHNR and CDR2 FQNEAQ (reference sequence). CDR3 length: 15 amino acids. The CDR3 here is CASSLPLSTSYEQYF. The DNA for the CDR3 is TGTGCCAGCAGCTTACCCCTGTCCACCTCCTACGAGCAGTACTTC.

The genes are TRBV19 and TRBJ2-6; no clear D gene. The CDR3 contains 18 residues. Germline CDR1 reads LNHDA; CDR2 reads SQIVND (reference sequence). V was pared by 2 bases and J by 1 base, with 15 bases between. The CDR3: CASSISGPSASGANVLTF. CDR3 sequence (DNA): TGTGCCAGTAGTATATCCGGCCCTTCGGCGTCTGGGGCCAACGTCCTGACTTTC.

V is TRBV6-5 and J is TRBJ2-1; either TRBD1 or TRBD2 may supply D (5 bases each). The CDR3 consists of 11 residues. CDR1 is MNHEY, CDR2 SVGAGI, per germline. V lost 8 bases to trimming and J lost 7 bases, with 9 bases between them. The CDR3 sequence is CASGTSNEQFF. CDR3 bases: TGTGCCAGCGGGACGTCGAATGAGCAGTTCTTC.